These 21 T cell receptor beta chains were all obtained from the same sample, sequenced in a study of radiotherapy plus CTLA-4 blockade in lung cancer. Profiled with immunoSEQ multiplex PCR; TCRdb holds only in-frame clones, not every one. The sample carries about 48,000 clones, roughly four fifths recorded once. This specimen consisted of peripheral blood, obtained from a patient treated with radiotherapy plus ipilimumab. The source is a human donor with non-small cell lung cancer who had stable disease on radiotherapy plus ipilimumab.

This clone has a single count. The CDR3, as DNA: TGTGCCAGCTCACCGACAGGGGGCCGTGAGCAGTACTTC. Protein sequence: CASSPTGGREQYF. The chain uses TRBV18 and TRBJ2-5; 10 positions agree with TRBD1. The CDR3 has 13 amino acids. V dropped 3 bases and J dropped 11; count of bases not matched to a gene: 6. The germline V gene encodes CDR1 KGHSH and CDR2 LQKENI.

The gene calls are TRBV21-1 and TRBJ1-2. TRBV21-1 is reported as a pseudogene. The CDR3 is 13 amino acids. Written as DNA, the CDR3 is TGTGCCAGCAGACTCTTAGAGGGCCTTTCCTACACCTTC. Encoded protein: CASRLLEGLSYTF.

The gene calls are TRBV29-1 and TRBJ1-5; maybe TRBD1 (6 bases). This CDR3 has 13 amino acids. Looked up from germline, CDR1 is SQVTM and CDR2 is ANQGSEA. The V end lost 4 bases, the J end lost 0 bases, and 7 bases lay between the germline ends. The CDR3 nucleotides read TGCAGCGTTGCAGGGGATAGCAATCAGCCCCAGCATTTT. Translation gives CSVAGDSNQPQHF.

This chain's CDR3 is CASSDGTGPNEKLFF. CDR3 DNA: TGTGCCAGCAGTGACGGGACAGGGCCTAATGAAAAACTGTTTTTT. The chain employs TRBV6-4 and TRBJ1-4, with 9 bases identical to TRBD1. Trimming removed 2 bases from V and 3 bases from J; junction bases left unmatched: 1. This CDR3 region has 15 residues. CDR1 and CDR2 from the germline V gene are MRHNA and SNTAGT.

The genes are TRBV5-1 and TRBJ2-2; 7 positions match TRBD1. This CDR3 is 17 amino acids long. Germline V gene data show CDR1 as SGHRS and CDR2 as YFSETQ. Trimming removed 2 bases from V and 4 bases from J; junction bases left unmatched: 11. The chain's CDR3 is CASSLQGLRQGTGELFF. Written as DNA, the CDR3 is TGCGCCAGCAGCTTACAGGGGCTCCGACAGGGCACCGGGGAGCTGTTTTTT.

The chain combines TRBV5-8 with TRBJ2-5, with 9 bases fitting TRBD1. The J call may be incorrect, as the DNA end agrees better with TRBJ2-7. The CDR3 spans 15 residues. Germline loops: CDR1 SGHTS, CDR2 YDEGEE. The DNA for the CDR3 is TGTGCCAGCAGCCCGTCCCGGGACAGGGCCTACGAGCAGTACTTC. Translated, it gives CASSPSRDRAYEQYF.

The CDR3, as DNA: TGTGCCAGCATCCAGGACAGGGGGCGGGAAAAACTGTTTTTT. Translated: CASIQDRGREKLFF. This chain connects TRBV6-1 to TRBJ1-4; 11 nucleotides match TRBD1. The J segment lost 8 bases and the V segment lost 7 bases, leaving 6 bases of the junction unmatched. Germline CDR1 and CDR2: MNHNS and SASEGT. The CDR3 has 14 residues.

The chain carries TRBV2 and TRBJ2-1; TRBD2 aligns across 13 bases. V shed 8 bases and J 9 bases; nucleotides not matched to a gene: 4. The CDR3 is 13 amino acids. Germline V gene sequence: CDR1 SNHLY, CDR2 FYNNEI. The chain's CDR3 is CASAGTSGVEQFF. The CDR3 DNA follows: TGTGCCAGCGCCGGGACTAGCGGGGTTGAGCAGTTCTTC.

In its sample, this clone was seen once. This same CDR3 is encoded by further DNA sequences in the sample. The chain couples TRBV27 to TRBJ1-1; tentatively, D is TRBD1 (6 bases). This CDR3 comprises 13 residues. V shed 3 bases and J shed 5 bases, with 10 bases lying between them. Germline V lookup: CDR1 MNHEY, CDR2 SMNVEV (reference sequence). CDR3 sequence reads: CASSFTGQTEAFF. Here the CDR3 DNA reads TGTGCCAGCAGTTTCACCGGACAGACTGAAGCTTTCTTT.

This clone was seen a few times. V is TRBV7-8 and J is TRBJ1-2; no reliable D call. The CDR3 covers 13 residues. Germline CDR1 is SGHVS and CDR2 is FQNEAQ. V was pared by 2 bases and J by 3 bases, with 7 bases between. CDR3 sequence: CASSLLEYYGYTF. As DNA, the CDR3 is TGTGCCAGCAGCTTATTGGAGTACTATGGCTACACCTTC.

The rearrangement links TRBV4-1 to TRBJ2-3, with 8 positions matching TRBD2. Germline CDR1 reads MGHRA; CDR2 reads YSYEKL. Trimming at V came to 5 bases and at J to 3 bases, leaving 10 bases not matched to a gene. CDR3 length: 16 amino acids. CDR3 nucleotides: TGCGCCAGCAGCTTGCGACTAGCGATAAGGACAGATACGCAGTATTTT. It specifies CASSLRLAIRTDTQYF.

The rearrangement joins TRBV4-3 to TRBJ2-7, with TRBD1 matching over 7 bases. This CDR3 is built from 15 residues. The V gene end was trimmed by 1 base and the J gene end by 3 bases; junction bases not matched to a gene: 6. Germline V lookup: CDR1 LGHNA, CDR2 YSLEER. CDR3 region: CASSQGQGTVYEQYF. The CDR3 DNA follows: TGCGCCAGCAGCCAAGGACAGGGTACAGTCTACGAGCAGTACTTC.

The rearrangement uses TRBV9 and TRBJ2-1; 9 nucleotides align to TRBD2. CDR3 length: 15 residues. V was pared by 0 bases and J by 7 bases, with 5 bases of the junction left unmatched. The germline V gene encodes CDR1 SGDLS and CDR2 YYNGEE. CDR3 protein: CASSVALAGRNEQFF. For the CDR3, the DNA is TGTGCCAGCAGCGTAGCCCTAGCGGGACGTAATGAGCAGTTCTTC. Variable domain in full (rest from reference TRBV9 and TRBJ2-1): DSGVTQTPKHLITATGQRVTLRCSPRSGDLSVYWYQQSLDQGLQFLIQYYNGEERAKGNILERFSAQQFPDLHSELNLSSLELGDSALYFCASSVALAGRNEQFFGPGTRLTVL.

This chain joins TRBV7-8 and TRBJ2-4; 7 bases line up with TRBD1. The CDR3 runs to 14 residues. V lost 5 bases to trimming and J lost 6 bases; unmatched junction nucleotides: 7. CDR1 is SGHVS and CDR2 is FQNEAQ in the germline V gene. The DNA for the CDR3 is TGTGCCAGCAGCCCGACAGGGCTGGGAAACATTCAGTACTTC. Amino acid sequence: CASSPTGLGNIQYF.

CDR3 sequence: CASKQGIGDRIYF. CDR3 sequence (DNA): TGTGCCAGCAAACAGGGGATTGGAGATAGGATATACTTC. The chain joins TRBV7-8 to TRBJ2-7, with 7 bases identical to TRBD1. The CDR3 length is 13 residues. Germline V gives CDR1 SGHVS, CDR2 FQNEAQ. With 7 bases clipped from V and 13 bases from J, the junction kept 16 bases outside the gene matches.

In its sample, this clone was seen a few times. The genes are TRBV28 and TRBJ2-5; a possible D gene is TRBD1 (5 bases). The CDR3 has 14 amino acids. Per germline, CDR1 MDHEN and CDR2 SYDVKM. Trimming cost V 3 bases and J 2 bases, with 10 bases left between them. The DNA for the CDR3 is TGTGCCAGCAGTTTTGGGGCACGACAAGAGACCCAGTACTTC. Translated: CASSFGARQETQYF.

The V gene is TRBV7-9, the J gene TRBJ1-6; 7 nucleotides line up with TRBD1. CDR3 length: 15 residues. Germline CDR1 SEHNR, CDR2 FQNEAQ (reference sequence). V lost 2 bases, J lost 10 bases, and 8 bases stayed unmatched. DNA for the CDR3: TGTGCCAGCAGCTTAACGACAGGGCAAGGCTCACCCCTCCACTTT. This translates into CASSLTTGQGSPLHF.

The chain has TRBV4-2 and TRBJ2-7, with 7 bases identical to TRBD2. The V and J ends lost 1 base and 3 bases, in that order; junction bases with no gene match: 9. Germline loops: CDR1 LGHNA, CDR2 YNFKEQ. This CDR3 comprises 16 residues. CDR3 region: CASSQVFASGGYEQYF. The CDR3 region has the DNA TGTGCCAGCAGCCAAGTCTTTGCTAGCGGAGGCTACGAGCAGTACTTC.

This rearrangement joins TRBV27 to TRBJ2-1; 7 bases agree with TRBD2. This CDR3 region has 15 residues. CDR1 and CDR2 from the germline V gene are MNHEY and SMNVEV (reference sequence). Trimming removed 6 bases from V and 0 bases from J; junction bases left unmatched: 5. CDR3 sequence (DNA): TGTGCCAGCAGCTCTAGCGGAAGCTCCTACAATGAGCAGTTCTTC. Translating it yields CASSSSGSSYNEQFF.

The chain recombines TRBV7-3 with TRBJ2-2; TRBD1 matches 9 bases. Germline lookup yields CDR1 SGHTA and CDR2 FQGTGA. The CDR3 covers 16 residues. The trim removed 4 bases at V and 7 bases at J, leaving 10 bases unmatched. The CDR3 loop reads CASSYYHRGRDGELFF. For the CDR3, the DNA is TGTGCCAGCAGCTACTACCACAGGGGGCGCGACGGGGAGCTGTTTTTT. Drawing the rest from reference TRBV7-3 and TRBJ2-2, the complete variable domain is GAGVSQTPSNKVTEKGKYVELRCDPISGHTALYWYRQSLGQGPEFLIYFQGTGAADDSGLPNDRFFAVRPEGSVSTLKIQRTERGDSAVYLCASSYYHRGRDGELFFGEGSRLTVL.

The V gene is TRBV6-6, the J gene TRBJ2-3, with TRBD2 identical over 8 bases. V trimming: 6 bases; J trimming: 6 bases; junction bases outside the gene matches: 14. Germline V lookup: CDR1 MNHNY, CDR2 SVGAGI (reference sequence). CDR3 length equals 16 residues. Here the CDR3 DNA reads TGTGCCAGCAGCAAACTCGTACTAGCGGTAGGGGATACGCAGTATTTT. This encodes CASSKLVLAVGDTQYF.